This T cell receptor (beta chain) was captured by sequencing in a study of precursors of human CD4 cytotoxic T cells (dated by TCRdb to between 2018 and 2020). Regarding the research as a whole: The bulk TCR-seq analysis covered CD4+ memory subsets from 14 donors in total. Sequences for both the TCRalpha and TCRbeta chains came out of the TCR-seq analysis of more than 13 donors (table S7).

To test a precursor-effector relationship among CD4 cytotoxic T cells, bulk UMI-based TCR sequencing was performed on four sorted CD4+ memory subsets (TCM, TEM, IL-7Rhigh TEMRA, IL-7R- TEMRA). Cells were obtained from peripheral blood mononuclear cells that had been isolated from human blood. V and J lose 1 base and 5 bases, and a span of 6 bases separates them. Spanning cysteine to phenylalanine, the CDR3 consists of 13 amino acids. Solely the CDR3 DNA is kept, with 39 bases framed from the first base. As encoded in the germline V gene (reference sequence), CDR1 is LGHDT while CDR2 is YNNKEL. On the study overall, not on this receptor specifically: A larger fraction of IL-7Rhigh TEMRA clonotypes than of TEM or TCM clonotypes was made up of expanded effector clonotypes. The authors noted that a human observational design cannot definitively establish the direction of differentiation between precursor and effector cells. Compared with the TCM and TEM subsets, the IL-7Rhigh and IL-7R- TEMRA subsets had more restricted TCR repertoires, marked by lower diversity and more expanded clonotypes. Only about 95% of the 14 donors were included in some bulk TCR-seq comparisons, suggesting that not every subset was available for every donor.

This clonotype is large (0.1 to 1%). It has no known antigen specificity. No clone much larger than this one lies a single base away; base qualities are absent. Sequencing took place on an Illumina MiSeq. Per the original workflow: The Shannon-Wiener index, calculated in VDJtools, was used to measure repertoire diversity. A TCRbeta clonotype was considered expanded if its clonotype frequency was 3 or more. TCRdb reran the public reads through fastp at Q25 and MiXCR, keeping productive beta chains. CDR3 protein duplicates are merged, each entry listing the most common genes and DNA. TCRdb assigned the V and J calls; the authors' analysis was not used. This sample comprises a few hundred distinct CDR3 sequences, 16% of them detected only once. The leading ten clones occupy 13% of the sample.

This sequence was found in a human donor in good health. The sample consisted of memory CD4+ T cells from blood (PBMCs). This sequence uses TRBV3-1 and TRBJ1-5, with no confidently assigned D gene. The DNA reads TGTGCCAGCAGCCAAGTTCGAGATCAGCCCCAGCATTTT. This is translated as CASSQVRDQPQHF.